This T cell receptor beta chain emerged from a study of blood T cell repertoires in COVID-19. At the level of the study: Acute and convalescent COVID-19 samples came from the United States, Italy and Spain. Sample material is recorded as cDNA or gDNA derived from T cells, B-cell-depleted T cells, or PBMCs.

In the source study's methods: Estimated nucleated cell counts came from reference gene primer amplification. Some clones are missing from TCRdb's copy, which holds only in-frame ones; the method was immunoSEQ multiplex PCR. Clone size and the V and J calls come from that table; the DNA yielded D and trimming. The sample lists 180,000 or so clones, approximately 85% occurring once. Trimming took 3 bases from V and 6 from J; bases not matched to a gene: 5. Germline V gene lookup returns CDR1 LNHDA and CDR2 SQIVND (reference sequence). The CDR3 has 14 amino acids. This TCR derives from a woman in her sixties with acute or convalescent COVID-19. The sample consisted of peripheral blood. This chain uses TRBV19 with TRBJ1-2, with 9 bases lining up with TRBD1. The CDR3 region is CASSIGTGGNGYTF. As DNA, the CDR3 is TGTGCCAGTAGTATCGGTACAGGGGGCAATGGCTACACCTTC.